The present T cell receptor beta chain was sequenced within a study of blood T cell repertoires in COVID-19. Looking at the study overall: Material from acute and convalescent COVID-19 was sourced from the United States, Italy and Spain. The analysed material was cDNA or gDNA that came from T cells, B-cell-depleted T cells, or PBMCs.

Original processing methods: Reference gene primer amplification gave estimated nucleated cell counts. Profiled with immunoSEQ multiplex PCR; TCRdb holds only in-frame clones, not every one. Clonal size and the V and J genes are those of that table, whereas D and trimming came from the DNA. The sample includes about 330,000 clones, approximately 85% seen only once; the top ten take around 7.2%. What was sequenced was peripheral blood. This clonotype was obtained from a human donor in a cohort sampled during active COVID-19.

The CDR3 reads CASSKDGGSYNEQFF. In DNA, the CDR3 is TGTGCCAGCAGCAAAGACGGGGGGTCCTACAATGAGCAGTTCTTC. The rearrangement uses TRBV21-1 and TRBJ2-1; the DNA was not compared with TRBD2, the D call given in the table. TRBV21-1 constitutes a pseudogene. CDR3 length equals 15 residues.